This entry lists 13 T cell receptor beta chains sequenced from one sample in a study of OX40 agonist ivuxolimab in advanced cancers. Sequencing was performed with immunoSEQ multiplex PCR; in TCRdb, only in-frame clones are kept and a portion is missing. The sample has 15,000 to 25,000 clones, 68% seen once. Here the sequenced sample was CD4+ or CD8+ T cells sorted from blood, taken in a trial of the OX40 agonist ivuxolimab. The receptors come from an adult with an advanced solid tumor such as melanoma, head and neck, liver or kidney cancer.

This chain uses TRBV28 with TRBJ2-7; D may be TRBD2 (5 bases). Germline V gene lookup returns CDR1 MDHEN and CDR2 SYDVKM. This CDR3 is built from 16 residues. Between the trimmed V and J ends, which lost 5 bases and 4 bases, there was a span of 21 bases. CDR3 sequence: CASSLLRYRGTYEQYF. The CDR3 bases are TGTGCCAGCAGTCTACTCCGGTACCGGGGAACATACGAGCAGTACTTC.

CDR3 nucleotides: TGTGCCAGCAGCTCCCCCCAGGGAGAGGGTACAGATACGCAGTATTTT. Translation gives CASSSPQGEGTDTQYF. This chain connects TRBV7-9 to TRBJ2-3, with D possibly called TRBD1 or TRBD2 (5 bases each). Germline loops: CDR1 SEHNR, CDR2 FQNEAQ (reference sequence). This CDR3 is built from 16 residues. The V and J ends lost 4 bases and 3 bases respectively, with 17 bases between them.

To note about this clone: Mismatch with germline at one junction end may stem from a read error. J is TRBJ1-2 and V is TRBV9; tentatively, D is TRBD1 (5 bases). Germline V gene data show CDR1 as SGDLS and CDR2 as YYNGEE. This CDR3 contains 10 residues. The CDR3 coding sequence is TGTGCCAGCAGCGCCCCCGGGACCTACTTC. This encodes CASSAPGTYF.

This clone was detected only a few times. The gene calls are TRBV6-5 and TRBJ2-7; a weak D match, TRBD2 (5 bases). This CDR3 is 16 amino acids long. From germline, CDR1 is MNHEY and CDR2 SVGAGI. V shed 4 bases and J shed 2 bases, with 18 bases lying between them. The CDR3 DNA sequence: TGTGCCAGCAGTTCCTCAAGCGGTCTGCCCGCCTACGAGCAGTACTTC. It is translated as CASSSSSGLPAYEQYF.

This chain connects TRBV11-1 to TRBJ2-5, with 9 bases matching TRBD2. Germline loops: CDR1 SGHAT, CDR2 FQDESV (reference sequence). The ends lost 5 bases at V and 5 bases at J; junction bases unmatched: 9. CDR3 size: 15 residues. The CDR3, as DNA: TGTGCCAGCAGCCCCACTAGCGGGCCTGTGGAGACCCAGTACTTC. Its protein product is CASSPTSGPVETQYF.

The V and J genes are TRBV28 and TRBJ2-1, with 8 nucleotides matching TRBD2. The germline V gene has CDR1 MDHEN and CDR2 SYDVKM. V lost 8 bases, J lost 7 bases, and 13 bases stayed unmatched. This CDR3 contains 15 residues. CDR3 bases: TGTGCCAGCCCTACCCCCCAGCGGGAGAGTAATGAGCAGTTCTTC. Its translation is CASPTPQRESNEQFF. Full variable domain (outside the CDR3, taken from reference TRBV28 and TRBJ2-1): DVKVTQSSRYLVKRTGEKVFLECVQDMDHENMFWYRQDPGLGLRLIYFSYDVKMKEKGDIPEGYSVSREKKERFSLILESASTNQTSMYLCASPTPQRESNEQFFGPGTRLTVL.

The rearrangement links TRBV5-1 to TRBJ2-2; D possibly corresponds to TRBD1 (6 bases). The length of the CDR3 is 15 residues. Trimming cost V 4 bases and J 1 base, with 11 bases left between them. Per the germline V gene, CDR1 is SGHRS and CDR2 is YFSETQ. The CDR3 here is CASSRRTENTGELFF. CDR3 DNA sequence: TGCGCCAGCAGCAGGCGGACAGAGAACACCGGGGAGCTGTTTTTT.

The chain is built from TRBV29-1 and TRBJ2-7, with 7 bases matching TRBD1. This CDR3 has 14 amino acids. CDR1 is SQVTM, CDR2 ANQGSEA, per germline. J lost 3 bases, V lost 4 bases, and 9 bases had no gene match. Here the CDR3 DNA reads TGCAGCGTTGTCGACAGGGTAAAAGACTACGAGCAGTACTTC. The encoded protein is CSVVDRVKDYEQYF.

This clone was observed at least ten times. The rearrangement links TRBV15 to TRBJ1-6; D is ambiguous. The CDR3 length is 15 residues. The germline V gene encodes CDR1 LNHNV and CDR2 YYDKDF (reference sequence). The ends were cut back, 0 bases at V and 7 bases at J, with 10 bases in the middle. The DNA of the CDR3 is TGTGCCACCAGCAGAGAACTGCGGCTCAATTCACCCCTCCACTTT. Translated, it gives CATSRELRLNSPLHF. Full variable domain (outside the CDR3, taken from reference TRBV15 and TRBJ1-6): DAMVIQNPRYQVTQFGKPVTLSCSQTLNHNVMYWYQQKSSQAPKLLFHYYDKDFNNEADTPDNFQSRRPNTSFCFLDIRSPGLGDTAMYLCATSRELRLNSPLHFGNGTRLTVT.

The V gene is TRBV6-6, the J gene TRBJ2-7; D gene uncertain. The CDR3 has 11 residues. Germline CDR1 is MNHNY and CDR2 is SVGAGI (reference sequence). Trimming stripped 2 bases from V and 6 bases from J, with 5 bases between. The CDR3, as DNA: TGTGCCAGCAGTTACGGCAGCGAGCAGTACTTC. This gives the protein CASSYGSEQYF.

This clone was observed a handful of times. The chain carries TRBV9 and TRBJ1-1; 7 nucleotides line up with TRBD1. CDR3 length: 14 residues. V was clipped by 4 bases and J by 4 bases; unmatched bases: 7. Germline CDR1 SGDLS, CDR2 YYNGEE. The CDR3 coding sequence is TGTGCCAGCAGCCCAGGGGGGGGCAGCACTGAAGCTTTCTTT. Translation: CASSPGGGSTEAFF.

The CDR3 bases are TGTGCCAGCAGCACCCACAGGGCGAACACCGGGGAGCTGTTTTTT. Its translation: CASSTHRANTGELFF. The chain combines TRBV7-9 with TRBJ2-2, with D maybe TRBD1 (6 bases). V was trimmed by 5 bases and J by 0 bases, leaving 10 bases between them. CDR3 size: 15 residues. Germline values: CDR1 SEHNR, CDR2 FQNEAQ (reference sequence).

The chain links TRBV28 to TRBJ1-3; D remains ambiguous. Trimming removed 2 bases from V and 0 bases from J, with 8 bases in between. There are 15 residues in the CDR3. Germline V gives CDR1 MDHEN, CDR2 SYDVKM. CDR3 loop: CASSLQVRSGNTIYF. CDR3 nucleotide sequence: TGTGCCAGCAGTTTACAGGTCCGCTCTGGAAACACCATATATTTT.